These 6 T cell receptor beta chains originate from one sample sequenced in a study of T-cell memory formation after mild COVID-19. A single record per CDR3 protein comes from TCRdb applying MiXCR to the 5' RACE reads. The sample consists of approximately 300,000 distinct CDR3 sequences, roughly 8.2% of them appearing once. Material for sequencing was PBMCs or a T cell subset sorted from them (not recorded which). The receptors come from a man between 18 and 35 years old who had mild COVID-19 (a few samples of this study predate the infection). Cell type and time point are not known.

This clonotype was counted between two and nine times. The chain couples TRBV19 to TRBJ1-1, with a possible D match to TRBD1 (5 bases). Germline assignment: CDR1 LNHDA and CDR2 SQIVND (reference sequence). The CDR3 extends over 13 amino acids. The V and J ends lost 7 bases and 2 bases respectively, with 11 bases between them. The CDR3 reads CASTDTINTEAFF. In DNA, the CDR3 is TGTGCCAGTACGGACACCATTAACACTGAAGCTTTCTTT.

In this sample, this clonotype turned up many times. The DNA for the CDR3 is TGTGCCAGCAGCGTCCGGGACAGAGGGTTTAGCACAGATACGCAGTATTTT. It yields the protein CASSVRDRGFSTDTQYF. The chain combines TRBV7-3 with TRBJ2-3; 7 positions agree with TRBD1. Germline values: CDR1 SGHTA, CDR2 FQGTGA. After removal of 5 bases from V and 0 bases from J, the junction contained 11 bases not matched to a gene. The CDR3 contains 17 residues.

The table lists this clonotype with a count of one. This chain links TRBV24-1 with TRBJ1-1; 10 bases are a match to TRBD1. There are 15 residues in the CDR3. Unmatched junction bases numbered 5, after V lost 4 bases and J lost 4 bases. Germline V gives CDR1 KGHDR, CDR2 SFDVKD. CDR3 nucleotides: TGTGCCACCAGTGACACGGGACAGGGGTCCACTGAAGCTTTCTTT. Protein sequence: CATSDTGQGSTEAFF.

This chain uses TRBV6-5 with TRBJ1-5; D is perhaps TRBD1 (6 bases). In germline, CDR1 is MNHEY, CDR2 SVGAGI. V gave up 4 bases and J gave up 7 bases, with 17 bases separating them. This CDR3 contains 15 residues. As DNA, the CDR3 is TGTGCCAGCAGTTCCCCGCGCAGGGGAGGACAGCCCCAGCATTTT. This translates into CASSSPRRGGQPQHF.

This clonotype was observed many times. The V call is TRBV6-5, the J call TRBJ2-3; D perhaps matches TRBD1 (6 bases). Per the germline V gene, CDR1 is MNHEY and CDR2 is SVGAGI. The V end was cut by 6 bases, the J end by 4 bases, with 14 bases between. The CDR3 is 14 amino acids. CDR3 nucleotides: TGTGCCAGCAGGTGGAAGGGGGTCGCAGATACGCAGTATTTT. Translated, it gives CASRWKGVADTQYF.

This clonotype has ten or more counts. This chain links TRBV7-2 with TRBJ2-1; D perhaps matches TRBD2 (7 bases). Germline V gives CDR1 SGHTA, CDR2 FQGNSA. V was pared by 5 bases and J by 4 bases, with 15 bases between. The CDR3 is made up of 15 amino acids. CDR3 nucleotide sequence: TGTGCCAGCAGCCAAAGGGGGGGAAGATACAATGAGCAGTTCTTC. This gives the protein CASSQRGGRYNEQFF. Drawing the rest from reference TRBV7-2 and TRBJ2-1, the complete variable domain is GAGVSQSPSNKVTEKGKDVELRCDPISGHTALYWYRQSLGQGLEFLIYFQGNSAPDKSGLPSDRFSAERTGGSVSTLTIQRTQQEDSAVYLCASSQRGGRYNEQFFGPGTRLTVL.